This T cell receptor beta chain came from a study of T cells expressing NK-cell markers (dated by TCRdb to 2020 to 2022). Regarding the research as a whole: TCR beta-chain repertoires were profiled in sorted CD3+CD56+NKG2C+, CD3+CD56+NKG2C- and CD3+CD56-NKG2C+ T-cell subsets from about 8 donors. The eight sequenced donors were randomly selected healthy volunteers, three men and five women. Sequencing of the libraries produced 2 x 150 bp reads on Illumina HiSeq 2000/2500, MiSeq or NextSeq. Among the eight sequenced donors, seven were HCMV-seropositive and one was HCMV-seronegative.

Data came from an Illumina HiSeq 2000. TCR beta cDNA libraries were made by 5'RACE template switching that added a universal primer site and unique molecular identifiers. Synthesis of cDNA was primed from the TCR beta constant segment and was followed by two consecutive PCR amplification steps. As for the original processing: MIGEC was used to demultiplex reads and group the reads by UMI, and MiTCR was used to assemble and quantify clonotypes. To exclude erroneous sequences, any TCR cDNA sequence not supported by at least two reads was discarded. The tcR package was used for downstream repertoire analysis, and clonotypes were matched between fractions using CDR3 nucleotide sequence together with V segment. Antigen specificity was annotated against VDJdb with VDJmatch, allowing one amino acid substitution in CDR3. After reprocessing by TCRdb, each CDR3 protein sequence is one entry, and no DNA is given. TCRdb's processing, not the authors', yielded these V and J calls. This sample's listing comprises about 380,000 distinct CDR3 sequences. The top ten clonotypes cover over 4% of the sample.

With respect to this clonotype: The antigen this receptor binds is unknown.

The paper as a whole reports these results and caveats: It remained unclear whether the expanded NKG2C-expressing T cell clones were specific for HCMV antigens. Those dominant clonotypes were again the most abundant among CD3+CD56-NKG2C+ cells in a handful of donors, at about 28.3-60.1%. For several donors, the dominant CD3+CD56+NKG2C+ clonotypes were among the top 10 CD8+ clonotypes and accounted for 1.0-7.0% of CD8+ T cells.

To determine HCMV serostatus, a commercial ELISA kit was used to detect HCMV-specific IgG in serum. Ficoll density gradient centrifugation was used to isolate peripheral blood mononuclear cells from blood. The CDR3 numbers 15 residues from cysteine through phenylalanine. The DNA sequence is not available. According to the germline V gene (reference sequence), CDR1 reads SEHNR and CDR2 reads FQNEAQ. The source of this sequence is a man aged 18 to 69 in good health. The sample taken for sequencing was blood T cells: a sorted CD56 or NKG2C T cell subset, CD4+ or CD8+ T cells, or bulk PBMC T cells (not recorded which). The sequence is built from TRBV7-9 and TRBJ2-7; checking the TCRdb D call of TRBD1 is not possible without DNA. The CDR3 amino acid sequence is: CASSPFTGQLYEQYF.